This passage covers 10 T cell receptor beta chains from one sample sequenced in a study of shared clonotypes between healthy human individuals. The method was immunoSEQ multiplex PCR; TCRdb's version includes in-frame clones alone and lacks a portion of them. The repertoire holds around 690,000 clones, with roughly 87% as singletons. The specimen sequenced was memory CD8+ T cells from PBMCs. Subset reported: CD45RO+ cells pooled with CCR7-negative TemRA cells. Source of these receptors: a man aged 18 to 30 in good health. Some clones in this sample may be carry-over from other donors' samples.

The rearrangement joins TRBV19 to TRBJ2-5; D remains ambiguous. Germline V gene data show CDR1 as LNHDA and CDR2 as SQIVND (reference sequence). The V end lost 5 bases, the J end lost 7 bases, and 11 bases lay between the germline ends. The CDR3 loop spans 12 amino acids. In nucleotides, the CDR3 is TGTGCCAGTAGTCCCGATACGGGGACCCAGTACTTC. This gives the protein CASSPDTGTQYF.

For the CDR3, the DNA is TGTGCCAGCAGCCTACCCGGACAGGGCAGTTTTGGGAATACGCAGTATTTT. Residues: CASSLPGQGSFGNTQYF. This chain connects TRBV11-1 to TRBJ2-3; 8 nucleotides align to TRBD1. Germline-derived CDR1 and CDR2 are SGHAT and FQDESV (reference sequence). Germline trimming cut 5 bases from V and 7 bases from J; bases unmatched to any gene: 17. The CDR3 spans 17 residues.

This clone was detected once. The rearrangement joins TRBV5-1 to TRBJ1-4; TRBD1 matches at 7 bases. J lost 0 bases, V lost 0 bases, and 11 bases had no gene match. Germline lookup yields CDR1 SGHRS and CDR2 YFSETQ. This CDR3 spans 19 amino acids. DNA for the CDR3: TGCGCCAGCAGCTTGGGGACTGGACAGGCTCTAGCAACTAATGAAAAACTGTTTTTT. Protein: CASSLGTGQALATNEKLFF.

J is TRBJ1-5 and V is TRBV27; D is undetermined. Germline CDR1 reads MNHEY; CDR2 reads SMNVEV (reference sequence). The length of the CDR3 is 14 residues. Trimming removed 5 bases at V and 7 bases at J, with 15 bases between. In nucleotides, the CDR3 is TGTGCCAGCAGTCTAGGCACCGCCCGCCAGCCCCAGCATTTT. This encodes CASSLGTARQPQHF.

The CDR3 coding sequence is TGTGCCAGCAGTTTTGACAGGGATCACGGGAGAGGAGTGGGGAATGAGCAGTTCTTC. This encodes CASSFDRDHGRGVGNEQFF. The chain employs TRBV27 and TRBJ2-1, with D perhaps TRBD1 (7 bases). V was shortened by 3 bases and J by 7 bases, with 28 bases between the two germline ends. This CDR3 region has 19 residues. Germline CDR1 and CDR2: MNHEY and SMNVEV (reference sequence).

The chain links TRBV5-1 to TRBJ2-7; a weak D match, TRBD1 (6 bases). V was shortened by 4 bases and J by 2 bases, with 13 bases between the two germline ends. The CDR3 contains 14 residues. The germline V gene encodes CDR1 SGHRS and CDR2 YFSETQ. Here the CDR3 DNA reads TGCGCCAGCAGCCAACCGGACAGTACCTACGAGCAGTACTTC. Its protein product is CASSQPDSTYEQYF.

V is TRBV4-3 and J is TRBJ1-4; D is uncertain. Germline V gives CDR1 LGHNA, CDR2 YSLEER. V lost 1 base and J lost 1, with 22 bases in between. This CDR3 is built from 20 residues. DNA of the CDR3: TGCGCCAGCAGCCAAGTTTACGGAGCTCAACTAGATAGAACTAATGAAAAACTGTTTTTT. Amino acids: CASSQVYGAQLDRTNEKLFF.

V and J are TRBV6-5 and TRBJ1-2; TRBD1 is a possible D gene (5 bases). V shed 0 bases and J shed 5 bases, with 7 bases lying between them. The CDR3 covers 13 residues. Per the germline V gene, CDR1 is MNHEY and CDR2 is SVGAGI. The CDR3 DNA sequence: TGTGCCAGCAGTTACTCGACAGAATATGGCTACACCTTC. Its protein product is CASSYSTEYGYTF.

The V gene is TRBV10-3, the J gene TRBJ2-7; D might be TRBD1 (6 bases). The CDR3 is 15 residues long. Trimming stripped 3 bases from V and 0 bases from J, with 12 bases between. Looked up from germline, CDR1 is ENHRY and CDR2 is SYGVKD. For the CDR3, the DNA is TGTGCCATCAGTGATGTACCAGGGGCCTCCTACGAGCAGTACTTC. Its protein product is CAISDVPGASYEQYF.

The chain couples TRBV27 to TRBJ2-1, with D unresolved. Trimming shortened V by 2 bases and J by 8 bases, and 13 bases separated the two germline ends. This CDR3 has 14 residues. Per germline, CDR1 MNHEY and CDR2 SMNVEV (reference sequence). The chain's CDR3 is CASSLILVSDEQFF. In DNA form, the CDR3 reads TGTGCCAGCAGTTTAATTCTGGTTTCGGATGAGCAGTTCTTC.